Listed below are T cell receptor beta chains from one sample, sequenced in a study of graft-versus-host responses after intestinal transplantation. Generated by immunoSEQ multiplex PCR, the TCRdb table keeps only in-frame clones and is missing some. The top ten hold approximately 2.3% of the sample, which has 7,500 to 9,000 clones, about 93% seen once. Specimen: PBMCs, collected 11 days after intestinal transplantation. The source is a human patient who received an intestinal transplant, so some T cells may come from the graft donor. Both conserved end residues are part of each CDR3. A D gene is named only where the DNA matches it firmly. Clone size is not always given. Where it is, it says once, few, many or a class for expanded clones.

D gene: TRBD1
V gene: TRBV11-2
clone size: once
J gene: TRBJ2-7
CDR3 DNA: TGTGCCAGCAGCCTAGGGGGCGCGCCATGGACCTACGAGCAGTACTTC
CDR3 protein: CASSLGGAPWTYEQYF

D gene: .
V gene: TRBV5-1
clone size: .
J gene: TRBJ1-1
CDR3 DNA: TGCGCCAGCAGCTTGGCCAGGGGGAACACTGAAGCTTTCTTT
CDR3 protein: CASSLARGNTEAFF

D gene: .
V gene: TRBV7-7
clone size: .
J gene: TRBJ1-1
CDR3 DNA: TGTGCTAGCAGCTTACTCTCAGGGGAGAACACTGAAGCTTTCTTT
CDR3 protein: CASSLLSGENTEAFF

D gene: TRBD2
V gene: TRBV5-4
clone size: .
J gene: TRBJ2-1
CDR3 DNA: TGTGCCAGCAGCCCGAGCGGGGGGGCCAATGAGCAGTTCTTC
CDR3 protein: CASSPSGGANEQFF

D gene: .
V gene: TRBV27
clone size: .
J gene: TRBJ2-5
CDR3 DNA: TGTGCCAGCAGTCGCAGGATACAAGAGACCCAGTACTTC
CDR3 protein: CASSRRIQETQYF

D gene: TRBD2
V gene: TRBV11-2
clone size: .
J gene: TRBJ2-3
CDR3 DNA: TGTGCCAGCAGCCGACGGGGCGGGGGGGCAGGAGATACGCAGTATTTT
CDR3 protein: CASSRRGGGAGDTQYF

D gene: TRBD1
V gene: TRBV5-4
clone size: .
J gene: TRBJ2-1
CDR3 DNA: TGTGCCAGCAGCTCCGAGGACAGGGGGTTATATGAGCAGTTCTTC
CDR3 protein: CASSSEDRGLYEQFF

D gene: .
V gene: TRBV28
clone size: .
J gene: TRBJ1-2
CDR3 DNA: TGTGCCAGCAACCCCCAGGGGTACGGCTATGGCTACACCTTC
CDR3 protein: CASNPQGYGYGYTF

D gene: .
V gene: TRBV6-5
clone size: .
J gene: TRBJ1-3
CDR3 DNA: TGTGCCAGCAGTTTCGCCGCGAGCTCTGGAAACACCATATATTTT
CDR3 protein: CASSFAASSGNTIYF

D gene: .
V gene: TRBV4-1
clone size: once
J gene: TRBJ2-3
CDR3 DNA: TGCGCCAGCAGCCAAGTTACCGGGGTGACAGATACGCAGTATTTT
CDR3 protein: CASSQVTGVTDTQYF

D gene: .
V gene: TRBV11-2
clone size: .
J gene: TRBJ1-2
CDR3 DNA: TGTGCCAGCAGCTTAGGGGATGAGGGCTATGGCTACACCTTC
CDR3 protein: CASSLGDEGYGYTF

D gene: .
V gene: TRBV9
clone size: .
J gene: TRBJ2-1
CDR3 DNA: TGTGCCAGCAGCGTAGGCCCCGGGGTTAACAATGAGCAGTTCTTC
CDR3 protein: CASSVGPGVNNEQFF

D gene: TRBD1
V gene: TRBV5-1
clone size: .
J gene: TRBJ2-7
CDR3 DNA: TGCGCCAGCAGCGCGGACAGGGGCTACGAGCAGTACTTC
CDR3 protein: CASSADRGYEQYF

D gene: TRBD1
V gene: TRBV5-8
clone size: few
J gene: TRBJ1-4
CDR3 DNA: TGTGCCAGCAGCCGCAGGGGGTTCGGGGAAAAACTGTTTTTT
CDR3 protein: CASSRRGFGEKLFF

D gene: .
V gene: TRBV19
clone size: .
J gene: TRBJ2-5
CDR3 DNA: TGTGCCAGTAGTATAGACGGGGGTGAGACCCAGTACTTC
CDR3 protein: CASSIDGGETQYF

D gene: TRBD1
V gene: TRBV19
clone size: .
J gene: TRBJ2-1
CDR3 DNA: TGTGCCAGTAGTATAAAAGGGACAGGGTACAATGAGCAGTTCTTC
CDR3 protein: CASSIKGTGYNEQFF

D gene: .
V gene: TRBV6-1
clone size: once
J gene: TRBJ1-5
CDR3 DNA: TGTGCCAGCAGTGAAACAGGGCTTAATCAGCCCCAGCATTTT
CDR3 protein: CASSETGLNQPQHF

D gene: .
V gene: TRBV27
clone size: .
J gene: TRBJ2-7
CDR3 DNA: TGTGCCAGCAGTTTAGTTGGGAACGCGGGCTACGAGCAGTACTTC
CDR3 protein: CASSLVGNAGYEQYF

D gene: .
V gene: TRBV2
clone size: .
J gene: TRBJ1-2
CDR3 DNA: TGTGCCAGCAGTGATATGCTGGGACTGAATTATGGCTACACCTTC
CDR3 protein: CASSDMLGLNYGYTF

D gene: TRBD2
V gene: TRBV28
clone size: once
J gene: TRBJ2-1
CDR3 DNA: TGTGCCAGCAGTTTGGGGGGAGGGCGGTTCTTC
CDR3 protein: CASSLGGGRFF

D gene: TRBD2
V gene: TRBV7-6
clone size: .
J gene: TRBJ2-1
CDR3 DNA: TGTGCCAGCAGCTTAGTCCGGGGGGGCTACAATGAGCAGTTCTTC
CDR3 protein: CASSLVRGGYNEQFF

D gene: .
V gene: TRBV19
clone size: .
J gene: TRBJ2-1
CDR3 DNA: TGTGCCAGTGGCAGTCCTTACAATGAGCAGTTCTTC
CDR3 protein: CASGSPYNEQFF

D gene: .
V gene: TRBV10-3
clone size: .
J gene: TRBJ2-3
CDR3 DNA: TGTGCCGCCAACGGGGGGCTGGCAGATACGCAGTATTTT
CDR3 protein: CAANGGLADTQYF

D gene: .
V gene: TRBV5-4
clone size: .
J gene: TRBJ1-4
CDR3 DNA: TGTGCCAGCAGCTTGGGGGGGCGGTCAACTAATGAAAAACTGTTTTTT
CDR3 protein: CASSLGGRSTNEKLFF

D gene: TRBD2
V gene: TRBV7-2
clone size: .
J gene: TRBJ2-3
CDR3 DNA: TGTGCCAGCAGCTTAGTCCTTGTGTTTTGGCTAGCGGACACAGATACGCAGTATTTT
CDR3 protein: CASSLVLVFWLADTDTQYF

D gene: .
V gene: TRBV11-2
clone size: .
J gene: TRBJ2-1
CDR3 DNA: TGTGCCAGCAGCTTAGATGGAGGACAGACGCAGTTCTTC
CDR3 protein: CASSLDGGQTQFF

D gene: .
V gene: TRBV21-1
clone size: .
J gene: TRBJ1-6
CDR3 DNA: TGTGCCAGCAGCAAATCCCCCCCTGAGGGGGGGCGGACCTTTTCACCCCTCCACTTT
CDR3 protein: CASSKSPPEGGRTFSPLHF

D gene: TRBD2
V gene: TRBV2
clone size: .
J gene: TRBJ2-7
CDR3 DNA: TGTGCCAGCAGTGAAGGGTCGGGGCCGGGGGGTTACGAGCAGTACTTC
CDR3 protein: CASSEGSGPGGYEQYF

D gene: TRBD2
V gene: TRBV7-2
clone size: .
J gene: TRBJ2-1
CDR3 DNA: TGTGCCAGCAGCTTAGGACTAGCCGAGCCCTCAGGCAATGAGCAGTTCTTC
CDR3 protein: CASSLGLAEPSGNEQFF

D gene: TRBD2
V gene: TRBV2
clone size: .
J gene: TRBJ2-1
CDR3 DNA: TGTGCCAGCAGTGCACGGGAGGGCCCGAATTTCAATGAGCAGTTCTTC
CDR3 protein: CASSAREGPNFNEQFF

D gene: TRBD1
V gene: TRBV27
clone size: .
J gene: TRBJ1-1
CDR3 DNA: TGTGCCAGCAGTTTTAAAAGACCAGGGGGGCAATACACTGAAGCTTTCTTT
CDR3 protein: CASSFKRPGGQYTEAFF

D gene: .
V gene: TRBV28
clone size: .
J gene: TRBJ1-1
CDR3 DNA: TGTGCCAGCAGTTTTTCTTTCGAGGGCACTGAAGCTTTCTTT
CDR3 protein: CASSFSFEGTEAFF

D gene: TRBD2
V gene: TRBV25-1
clone size: .
J gene: TRBJ2-5
CDR3 DNA: TGTGCCAGCAGTGAATTTAGGTTAGCGGGGGGCCAAGAGACCCAGTACTTC
CDR3 protein: CASSEFRLAGGQETQYF

D gene: .
V gene: TRBV6-1
clone size: few
J gene: TRBJ1-3
CDR3 DNA: TGTGCCAGCAGTGAATCTGAGGGCTCCTCTGGAAACACCATATATTTT
CDR3 protein: CASSESEGSSGNTIYF

D gene: .
V gene: TRBV19
clone size: once
J gene: TRBJ2-3
CDR3 DNA: TGTGCCAGTAGCCCTCGGGCTTCGAGGGCCACAGATACGCAGTATTTT
CDR3 protein: CASSPRASRATDTQYF

D gene: TRBD1
V gene: TRBV6-4
clone size: .
J gene: TRBJ1-1
CDR3 DNA: TGTGCCAGCAGTGTTACAGGGGGCAAAGCTGAAGCTTTCTTT
CDR3 protein: CASSVTGGKAEAFF

D gene: .
V gene: TRBV9
clone size: .
J gene: TRBJ1-2
CDR3 DNA: TGTGCCAGCGGCGCGAGGGACACGTACTATGGCTACACCTTC
CDR3 protein: CASGARDTYYGYTF

D gene: TRBD2
V gene: TRBV18
clone size: .
J gene: TRBJ2-7
CDR3 DNA: TGTGCCAGCTCACCACCGGGGACTAGCGGACCATACGAGCAGTACTTC
CDR3 protein: CASSPPGTSGPYEQYF

D gene: .
V gene: TRBV7-2
clone size: .
J gene: TRBJ2-5
CDR3 DNA: TGTGCCAGCACCCTTTTCACCGGGAACCAAGAGACCCAGTACTTC
CDR3 protein: CASTLFTGNQETQYF

D gene: TRBD2
V gene: TRBV11-2
clone size: once
J gene: TRBJ2-3
CDR3 DNA: TGTGCCAGCAGATTGATTAGCGGGGGGTACACAGATACGCAGTATTTT
CDR3 protein: CASRLISGGYTDTQYF

D gene: .
V gene: TRBV30
clone size: .
J gene: TRBJ1-1
CDR3 DNA: TGTGCCCGCGGGGGCGATTACGGGATGAACACTGAAGCTTTCTTT
CDR3 protein: CARGGDYGMNTEAFF

D gene: TRBD2
V gene: TRBV10-1
clone size: once
J gene: TRBJ2-1
CDR3 DNA: TGCGCCAGCAGTGAAGTCGGGGGGGCCAATGAGCAGTTCTTC
CDR3 protein: CASSEVGGANEQFF

D gene: TRBD1
V gene: TRBV5-4
clone size: .
J gene: TRBJ1-4
CDR3 DNA: TGTGCCAGCAGCTTTACCGGGACAGCGAGTAATGAAAAACTGTTTTTT
CDR3 protein: CASSFTGTASNEKLFF

D gene: .
V gene: TRBV28
clone size: .
J gene: TRBJ1-4
CDR3 DNA: TGTGCCAGCAGTTCAGGGTCCGTGCGTGAAAAACTGTTTTTT
CDR3 protein: CASSSGSVREKLFF

D gene: .
V gene: TRBV28
clone size: .
J gene: TRBJ1-2
CDR3 DNA: TGTGCCAGCAGTTTCCTGACAGCGTCTAACTATGGCTACACCTTC
CDR3 protein: CASSFLTASNYGYTF

D gene: .
V gene: TRBV19
clone size: .
J gene: TRBJ2-2
CDR3 DNA: TGTGCCAGTAGAATCGGGACGAACACCGGGGAGCTGTTTTTT
CDR3 protein: CASRIGTNTGELFF